One sample yielded the 27 T cell receptor beta chains listed below, sequenced in a study of cytomegalovirus exposure and HLA in healthy donors. 60 Vbeta and 13 Jbeta primers were used in PCR. Using immunoSEQ multiplex PCR, the repertoire was profiled, and TCRdb retains in-frame clones only, with some absent. The sample includes roughly 190,000 clones, 75% to 80% of them seen just once. What was sequenced was PBMCs. The receptors stem from a woman in her 30s in good health and CMV-seropositive.

The chain uses TRBV19 and TRBJ1-5, with 12 nucleotides matching TRBD1. Germline CDR1 reads LNHDA; CDR2 reads SQIVND (reference sequence). The CDR3 totals 17 residues. The V gene end was trimmed by 5 bases and the J gene end by 2 bases; junction bases not matched to a gene: 7. The CDR3 loop reads CASSEGQGALGNQPQHF. The CDR3 coding sequence is TGTGCCAGTAGTGAGGGACAGGGGGCTCTGGGCAATCAGCCCCAGCATTTT. Full variable domain (remainder filled in from reference TRBV19 and TRBJ1-5): DGGITQSPKYLFRKEGQNVTLSCEQNLNHDAMYWYRQDPGQGLRLIYYSQIVNDFQKGDIAEGYSVSREKKESFPLTVTSAQKNPTAFYLCASSEGQGALGNQPQHFGDGTRLSIL.

The chain recombines TRBV6-1 with TRBJ1-5; 8 nucleotides line up with TRBD1. Germline V lookup: CDR1 MNHNS, CDR2 SASEGT. V shed 6 bases and J 3 bases; nucleotides not matched to a gene: 4. This CDR3 comprises 14 residues. The CDR3: CASSATGDNQPQHF. CDR3 sequence (DNA): TGTGCCAGCAGCGCGACAGGGGACAATCAGCCCCAGCATTTT.

The genes are TRBV5-1 and TRBJ2-3, with a possible D match to TRBD1 (5 bases). The CDR3 has 16 residues. The germline CDR1 and CDR2 sequences are SGHRS and YFSETQ. V was cut by 0 bases and J by 4 bases, with 15 bases left in between. The DNA for the CDR3 is TGCGCCAGCAGCTTGGTGTCAGGGCACTGGGCAGATACGCAGTATTTT. Amino acids: CASSLVSGHWADTQYF.

The V and J genes are TRBV19 and TRBJ1-3; TRBD1 matches 8 bases. With 5 bases clipped from V and 1 base from J, the junction kept 7 bases outside the gene matches. The CDR3 extends over 16 amino acids. Per germline, CDR1 LNHDA and CDR2 SQIVND (reference sequence). Here the CDR3 reads CASSPGQAISGNTIYF. The CDR3 nucleotides read TGTGCCAGTAGTCCGGGACAGGCGATATCTGGAAACACCATATATTTT.

V is TRBV18 and J is TRBJ2-7; 13 bases are a match to TRBD2. Germline CDR1 KGHSH, CDR2 LQKENI. The CDR3 is made up of 17 amino acids. J gave up 3 bases and V 4 bases, and 9 bases lay outside the gene matches. The CDR3 nucleotides read TGTGCCAGCTCACGCGGGCCGACTAGCGGGAGGAGCTACGAGCAGTACTTC. It translates to CASSRGPTSGRSYEQYF.

This sequence joins TRBV27 and TRBJ1-2; 7 bases fit TRBD1. This CDR3 has 16 amino acids. Germline V lookup: CDR1 MNHEY, CDR2 SMNVEV (reference sequence). With V trimmed by 6 bases and J by 2 bases, 12 bases remained unmatched. The CDR3 is CASSREQGPPNYGYTF. The CDR3 DNA is TGTGCCAGCAGCCGTGAACAGGGGCCACCGAACTATGGCTACACCTTC.

A single count supports this clone. V and J are TRBV2 and TRBJ2-2, with D possibly matching TRBD2 (6 bases). V shed 0 bases and J shed 1 base, with 6 bases lying between them. Per the germline V gene, CDR1 is SNHLY and CDR2 is FYNNEI. The CDR3 is 15 residues long. CDR3 DNA: TGTGCCAGCAGTGAAGCGGGGGGGAACACCGGGGAGCTGTTTTTT. The encoded protein is CASSEAGGNTGELFF. Together with reference TRBV2 and TRBJ2-2, the CDR3 gives the full variable domain: EPEVTQTPSHQVTQMGQEVILRCVPISNHLYFYWYRQILGQKVEFLVSFYNNEISEKSEIFDDQFSVERPDGSNFTLKIRSTKLEDSAMYFCASSEAGGNTGELFFGEGSRLTVL.

About this clone: This CDR3 is also generated by other DNA sequences in the sample. CDR3 sequence reads: CASSLDRNYGYTF. Written as DNA, the CDR3 is TGTGCCAGCAGTTTGGACAGAAACTATGGCTACACCTTC. The chain carries TRBV28 and TRBJ1-2; D may be TRBD1 (6 bases). Germline V lookup: CDR1 MDHEN, CDR2 SYDVKM. The V and J ends lost 3 bases and 2 bases respectively, with 7 bases between them. CDR3 size: 13 residues.

Here the CDR3 DNA reads TGTGCCAGCAGTTTGGACAACTACGAGCAGTACTTC. Translating it yields CASSLDNYEQYF. The rearrangement joins TRBV28 to TRBJ2-7, with D perhaps TRBD1 (5 bases). V lost 3 bases, J lost 3 bases, and 6 bases lay in between. There are 12 residues in the CDR3. Germline lookup yields CDR1 MDHEN and CDR2 SYDVKM.

J is TRBJ2-7 and V is TRBV7-6, with TRBD2 identical over 11 bases. Germline values: CDR1 SGHVS, CDR2 FNYEAQ. The CDR3 length is 18 residues. The junction had 17 bases not matched to a gene; V was cut back by 5 bases and J by 5 bases. The CDR3 DNA reads as TGTGCCAGCAGCCCCCGGTGGGGTAGCGGGGGGGCGGTCGACGAGCAGTACTTC. As protein: CASSPRWGSGGAVDEQYF.

The V call is TRBV28, the J call TRBJ2-4, with D tentatively TRBD2 (6 bases). CDR1 is MDHEN and CDR2 is SYDVKM in the germline V gene. V lost 5 bases and J 9 bases, leaving 23 bases between the germline ends. The CDR3 is 16 amino acids. CDR3 residues: CASSVGVAAMEGIQYF. As DNA, the CDR3 is TGTGCCAGCAGTGTTGGGGTAGCGGCAATGGAGGGCATTCAGTACTTC.

The chain is built from TRBV19 and TRBJ1-3; the D is unclear. The CDR3 extends over 15 amino acids. The V end was cut by 5 bases, the J end by 0 bases, with 11 bases between. The germline CDR1 and CDR2 sequences are LNHDA and SQIVND (reference sequence). The CDR3 loop reads CASSPGSSSGNTIYF. The CDR3 DNA sequence: TGTGCCAGTAGTCCGGGGTCCAGCTCTGGAAACACCATATATTTT. Full variable domain (missing parts from reference TRBV19 and TRBJ1-3): DGGITQSPKYLFRKEGQNVTLSCEQNLNHDAMYWYRQDPGQGLRLIYYSQIVNDFQKGDIAEGYSVSREKKESFPLTVTSAQKNPTAFYLCASSPGSSSGNTIYFGEGSWLTVV.

The chain is built from TRBV11-2 and TRBJ2-7; D is perhaps TRBD1 (6 bases). V was pared by 5 bases and J by 3 bases, with 20 bases between. The CDR3 spans 16 residues. CDR1 is SGHAT, CDR2 FQNNGV, per germline. CDR3 coding DNA: TGTGCCAGCAGCGTAAATCACAGGGTTCCCGTCTACGAGCAGTACTTC. Translating it yields CASSVNHRVPVYEQYF.

The chain combines TRBV19 with TRBJ2-5, with 8 bases identical to TRBD2. The CDR3 has 15 amino acids. The V gene's germline CDR1 is LNHDA and CDR2 SQIVND (reference sequence). Trimming removed 1 base from V and 5 bases from J; junction bases left unmatched: 6. The CDR3, as DNA: TGTGCCAGTAGTATAGGTAGTAGCGGGATGGAGACCCAGTACTTC. It specifies CASSIGSSGMETQYF.

This clone occurred once. The gene calls are TRBV7-2 and TRBJ1-1, with a weak D call TRBD1 (6 bases). CDR1 and CDR2 from the germline V gene are SGHTA and FQGNSA. Deletions cut 3 bases from V and 1 base from J, with 15 bases between. The CDR3 loop spans 16 amino acids. The CDR3 DNA is TGTGCCAGCAGCTTCAACATAGGGGGGGGGAACACTGAAGCTTTCTTT. Amino acid sequence: CASSFNIGGGNTEAFF.

The CDR3 sequence is CASSKGRQGVNTEAFF. Here the CDR3 DNA reads TGTGCCAGCAGCAAAGGGAGGCAGGGGGTGAACACTGAAGCTTTCTTT. This chain uses TRBV21-1 with TRBJ1-1; the table calls TRBD1, which could not be checked here. TRBV21-1 is tagged as a pseudogene. CDR3 length: 16 residues.

This clone showed up just a few times. This chain links TRBV21-1 with TRBJ2-7; TRBD1 is taken as the D call from the table, unchecked against the DNA. TRBV21-1 is assigned pseudogene status. The CDR3 spans 14 residues. CDR3 region: CASSRNQDRLEQYF. The CDR3 bases are TGTGCCAGCAGCAGAAACCAGGACAGACTAGAGCAGTACTTC.

There are a few counts of this clone. V usage is TRBV4-1 and J usage is TRBJ1-1; D remains ambiguous. In germline, CDR1 is MGHRA, CDR2 YSYEKL. This CDR3 has 15 residues. V was clipped by 3 bases and J by 0 bases, with 11 bases between them. The CDR3 sequence: CASSQGPNMNTEAFF. CDR3 DNA: TGCGCCAGCAGCCAGGGCCCTAACATGAACACTGAAGCTTTCTTT.

This clone was recorded only once. The V gene is TRBV9, the J gene TRBJ2-5, with 15 bases lining up with TRBD2. V lost 0 bases, J lost 2 bases, and 2 bases stayed unmatched. The CDR3 totals 17 residues. The germline V gene encodes CDR1 SGDLS and CDR2 YYNGEE. The CDR3 region is CASSVGGTSGGQETQYF. In nucleotides, the CDR3 is TGTGCCAGCAGCGTAGGGGGGACTAGCGGGGGGCAAGAGACCCAGTACTTC.

The chain couples TRBV14 to TRBJ2-5; 7 positions agree with TRBD1. The J segment lost 4 bases and the V segment lost 2 bases, leaving 1 base of the junction unmatched. Looked up from germline, CDR1 is SGHDN and CDR2 is FVKESK. This CDR3 spans 13 amino acids. This chain's CDR3 is CASSQNRGETQYF. The DNA of the CDR3 is TGTGCCAGCAGCCAAAACAGGGGAGAGACCCAGTACTTC.

V and J are TRBV29-1 and TRBJ2-2; TRBD2 matches 9 bases. V was pared by 5 bases and J by 4 bases, with 11 bases of the junction left unmatched. CDR1 and CDR2 from the germline V gene are SQVTM and ANQGSEA. The CDR3 has 16 residues. The CDR3 DNA follows: TGCAGCGTTCGAACCCCGGGACTAGCCATCACCGGGGAGCTGTTTTTT. Amino acid sequence: CSVRTPGLAITGELFF.

This clone has at least ten counts. The chain uses TRBV7-9 and TRBJ2-4, with 9 bases lining up with TRBD1. V lost 5 bases to trimming and J lost 8 bases; unmatched junction nucleotides: 13. Germline V gene data show CDR1 as SEHNR and CDR2 as FQNEAQ (reference sequence). The CDR3 is made up of 16 amino acids. The CDR3 reads CASSHDLRTGEDIQYF. CDR3 sequence (DNA): TGTGCCAGCAGCCATGACCTCCGGACAGGGGAGGACATTCAGTACTTC.

This sequence joins TRBV6-6 and TRBJ1-2; D might be TRBD1 (6 bases). V dropped 2 bases and J dropped 5 bases, with 12 bases sitting between them. The CDR3 extends over 14 amino acids. The germline CDR1 and CDR2 sequences are MNHNY and SVGAGI (reference sequence). CDR3 bases: TGTGCCAGCAGTTACGAATCTACAGGGTATGGCTACACCTTC. Protein sequence: CASSYESTGYGYTF.

The CDR3 DNA is TGTGCCAGCAGTGTTTCCATCCACGCAGCGGGCCTCTCCTACGAGCAGTACTTC. This sequence encodes CASSVSIHAAGLSYEQYF. The chain joins TRBV27 to TRBJ2-7; a possible D gene is TRBD2 (6 bases). Germline assignment: CDR1 MNHEY and CDR2 SMNVEV (reference sequence). The length of the CDR3 is 18 residues. Trimming removed 5 bases from V and 0 bases from J, with 23 bases in between.

V and J are TRBV5-6 and TRBJ2-7; D is unclear. Between the trimmed V and J ends, which lost 1 base and 10 bases, there was a span of 18 bases. The CDR3 sequence is 14 residues long. Germline V lookup: CDR1 SGHDT, CDR2 YYEEEE. CDR3: CASSLRSYLVEQYF. CDR3 DNA: TGTGCCAGCAGCTTGCGTAGCTATCTCGTTGAACAGTACTTC.

Only a few counts were recorded for this clone. The chain recombines TRBV6-1 with TRBJ1-4; D might be TRBD1 (6 bases). The CDR3 consists of 17 residues. Trimming cost V 2 bases and J 3 bases, with 16 bases left between them. From germline, CDR1 is MNHNS and CDR2 SASEGT. The CDR3, as DNA: TGTGCCAGCAGTGAACGCGGGTCCAGGACAGCTAATGAAAAACTGTTTTTT. Amino acids: CASSERGSRTANEKLFF.

The genes are TRBV27 and TRBJ2-7; TRBD1 aligns across 8 bases. The trim removed 5 bases at V and 3 bases at J, leaving 9 bases unmatched. The CDR3 has 15 amino acids. Germline V CDR1 and CDR2: MNHEY, SMNVEV (reference sequence). CDR3 nucleotide sequence: TGTGCCAGCAGTAGAGGACAGGGCCTCTTCTACGAGCAGTACTTC. Its protein is CASSRGQGLFYEQYF.